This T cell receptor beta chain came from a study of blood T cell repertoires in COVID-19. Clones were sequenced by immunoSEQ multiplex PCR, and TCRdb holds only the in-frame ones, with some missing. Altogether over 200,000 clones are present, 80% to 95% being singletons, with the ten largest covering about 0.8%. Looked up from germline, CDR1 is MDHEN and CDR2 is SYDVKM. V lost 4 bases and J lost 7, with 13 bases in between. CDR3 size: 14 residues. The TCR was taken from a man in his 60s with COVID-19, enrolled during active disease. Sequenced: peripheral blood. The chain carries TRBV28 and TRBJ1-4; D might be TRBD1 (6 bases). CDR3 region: CASSSGQSGEKLFF. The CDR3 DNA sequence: TGTGCCAGCAGTTCCGGACAGTCGGGTGAAAAACTGTTTTTT.